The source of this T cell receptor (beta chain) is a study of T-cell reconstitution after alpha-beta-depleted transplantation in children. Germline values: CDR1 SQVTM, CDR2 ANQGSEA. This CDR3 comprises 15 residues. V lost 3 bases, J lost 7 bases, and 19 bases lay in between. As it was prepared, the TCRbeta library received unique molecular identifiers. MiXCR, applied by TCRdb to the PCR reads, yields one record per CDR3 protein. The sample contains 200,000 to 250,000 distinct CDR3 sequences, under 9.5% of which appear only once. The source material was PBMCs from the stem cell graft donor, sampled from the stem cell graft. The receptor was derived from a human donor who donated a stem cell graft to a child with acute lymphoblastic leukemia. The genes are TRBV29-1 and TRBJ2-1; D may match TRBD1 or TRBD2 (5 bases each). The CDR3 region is CSVDGLRGVRNEQFF. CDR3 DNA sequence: TGCAGCGTTGATGGGCTTAGAGGGGTGAGGAATGAGCAGTTCTTC.